This TCR beta chain was sequenced in a study of T-cell reconstitution after alpha-beta-depleted transplantation in children. This clonotype was recorded many times. The authors prepared the TCRbeta library with unique molecular identifiers. MiXCR, applied by TCRdb to the PCR reads, yields one record per CDR3 protein. In the table there are 210,000 or so distinct CDR3 sequences, about a tenth of which are singletons. The germline V and J ends were trimmed by 1 base and 6 bases, with 12 bases remaining between them. Per germline, CDR1 LGHNA and CDR2 YNFKEQ. This CDR3 is built from 15 residues. This clonotype was sampled from a human donor who donated a stem cell graft to a child with acute lymphoblastic leukemia. The source was PBMCs from the stem cell graft donor, collected from the stem cell graft. The chain uses TRBV4-2 and TRBJ2-2; D unclear. CDR3 nucleotides: TGTGCCAGCAGCCAAGGCCTAGTAGTGGCCGGGGAGCTGTTTTTT. Encoded protein: CASSQGLVVAGELFF.